The next 20 T cell receptor beta chains were all read from a single sample in a study of human T cells and chemical hapten exposure. The sample's time point: patch test 1, 2 weeks after DPC sensitization. As for treatment: therapeutic diphenylcyclopropenone sensitization with weekly scalp DPC. MiXCR, applied by TCRdb to the RACE reads, yields one record per CDR3 protein. The sample includes under 85,000 distinct CDR3 sequences, 10% to 13% of them seen just once. The input for sequencing was whole blood, taken in connection with sensitization to the hapten diphenylcyclopropenone (DPC). The receptors stem from a woman in her forties or fifties with alopecia areata. Some clones in this sample may be carry-over from other donors' samples.

The chain links TRBV5-1 to TRBJ1-1; 7 bases are a match to TRBD1. With V trimmed by 2 bases and J by 3 bases, 10 bases remained unmatched. Germline V CDR1 and CDR2: SGHRS, YFSETQ. The CDR3 spans 16 residues. As DNA, the CDR3 is TGCGCCAGCAGCTTCGAGGGGGCCGGGTTGTACACTGAAGCTTTCTTT. The encoded protein is CASSFEGAGLYTEAFF.

This clonotype has only a few counts. This sequence joins TRBV3-1 and TRBJ1-5; D uncertain. Germline CDR1 and CDR2: LGHDT and YNNKEL (reference sequence). CDR3 length: 14 amino acids. The germline V and J ends were trimmed by 4 bases and 7 bases, with 14 bases remaining between them. The CDR3 reads CASSREPWGQPQHF. In DNA, the CDR3 is TGTGCCAGCAGCCGGGAGCCCTGGGGACAGCCCCAGCATTTT.

The table lists this clonotype with many counts. The chain recombines TRBV18 with TRBJ1-6; TRBD1 matches at 9 bases. This CDR3 spans 15 amino acids. Germline values: CDR1 KGHSH, CDR2 LQKENI. After removal of 5 bases from V and 6 bases from J, the junction contained 5 bases not matched to a gene. This CDR3 is CASSYGTGINSPLHF. The CDR3 DNA follows: TGTGCCAGCTCATATGGGACAGGGATTAATTCACCCCTCCACTTT.

This chain links TRBV19 with TRBJ1-1; TRBD1 agrees at 8 bases. The germline V gene has CDR1 LNHDA and CDR2 SQIVND (reference sequence). V was pared by 6 bases and J by 1 base, with 1 base of the junction left unmatched. The CDR3 has 13 amino acids. CDR3 DNA sequence: TGTGCCAGTAGAGACAGGGGGAACACTGAAGCTTTCTTT. It codes for CASRDRGNTEAFF.

Only a few counts were recorded for this clonotype. This chain links TRBV7-9 with TRBJ2-7, with D unclear. V was pared by 1 base and J by 5 bases, with 12 bases between. The CDR3 is 14 amino acids. CDR1 and CDR2 from the germline V gene are SEHNR and FQNEAQ (reference sequence). DNA for the CDR3: TGTGCCAGCAGCTTAGGGTCGGCTGGGGACGAGCAGTACTTC. Its protein product is CASSLGSAGDEQYF.

This clonotype occurred a few times. This chain joins TRBV12-3 or TRBV12-4 and TRBJ2-1; 7 nucleotides line up with TRBD1. The V segment lost 2 bases and the J segment 0 bases; nucleotides outside the gene matches: 4. The CDR3 consists of 16 residues. The CDR3 DNA reads TGTGCCAGCAGTTTAACAGGGGATCCCTCCTACAATGAGCAGTTCTTC. Amino acid sequence: CASSLTGDPSYNEQFF.

The chain employs TRBV18 and TRBJ2-1; TRBD2 matches 7 bases. This CDR3 has 15 amino acids. V shed 1 base, J shed 7 bases, and the junction held 7 bases outside the gene matches. CDR1 and CDR2 from the germline V gene are KGHSH and LQKENI. CDR3 in amino acids: CASSPRRREQNEQFF. The CDR3 DNA is TGTGCCAGCTCACCACGGAGGCGGGAGCAGAATGAGCAGTTCTTC.

This clonotype was seen repeatedly, ten times or more. The rearrangement joins TRBV5-1 to TRBJ2-5, with 9 positions matching TRBD2. J lost 2 bases, V lost 0 bases, and 8 bases had no gene match. The CDR3 spans 17 residues. CDR1 is SGHRS and CDR2 is YFSETQ in the germline V gene. CDR3 in amino acids: CASSLGSSGMRQETQYF. The CDR3, as DNA: TGCGCCAGCAGCTTGGGCTCTAGCGGGATGAGGCAAGAGACCCAGTACTTC.

In this sample, this clonotype turned up a few times. The rearrangement uses TRBV4-3 and TRBJ2-7, with TRBD2 matching over 13 bases. This CDR3 is 15 amino acids long. V lost 1 base and J lost 7; bases outside the gene matches: 4. Germline loops: CDR1 LGHNA, CDR2 YSLEER. The CDR3 nucleotides read TGCGCCAGCAGCCAAGTGACTAGCGGGAGGATTGAGCAGTACTTC. Translating it yields CASSQVTSGRIEQYF.

The chain links TRBV9 to TRBJ2-7; maybe TRBD2 (6 bases). Trimming pared 0 bases from V and 5 bases from J, leaving 12 bases between. There are 14 residues in the CDR3. Germline CDR1 reads SGDLS; CDR2 reads YYNGEE. CDR3 residues: CASSVAAEGNEQYF. As DNA, the CDR3 is TGTGCCAGCAGCGTAGCAGCGGAGGGGAACGAGCAGTACTTC.

The chain is built from TRBV20-1 and TRBJ2-5; 9 bases map to TRBD2. The V gene end was trimmed by 3 bases and the J gene end by 5 bases; junction bases not matched to a gene: 10. CDR3 length equals 15 residues. CDR1 and CDR2 (germline): DFQATT, SNEGSKA (reference sequence). CDR3 nucleotide sequence: TGCAGTGCTAGTGAACCCATAGCGGGAGAGGAGACCCAGTACTTC. It encodes CSASEPIAGEETQYF.

In its sample, this clonotype was seen many times. The chain joins TRBV18 to TRBJ2-7; 7 bases align to TRBD2. Germline V gene sequence: CDR1 KGHSH, CDR2 LQKENI. The CDR3 runs 17 residues. V shed 6 bases, J shed 3 bases, and the junction held 17 bases outside the gene matches. The CDR3 DNA reads TGTGCCAGCTCCCTTACCCTAATGATTGGGGGGGACTACGAGCAGTACTTC. Residues: CASSLTLMIGGDYEQYF.

This clonotype was detected ten times or more. The chain recombines TRBV11-2 with TRBJ1-1; D unresolved. Looked up from germline, CDR1 is SGHAT and CDR2 is FQNNGV. Deletions cut 0 bases from V and 2 bases from J, with 10 bases between. CDR3 length equals 15 residues. The CDR3 sequence: CASSLDPSTNTEAFF. The CDR3 region has the DNA TGTGCCAGCAGCTTAGATCCCAGTACAAACACTGAAGCTTTCTTT.

V is TRBV5-1 and J is TRBJ2-5; weak D call: TRBD2 (5 bases). CDR3 length equals 14 residues. V was cut by 4 bases and J by 5 bases, with 15 bases left in between. Germline V gene sequence: CDR1 SGHRS, CDR2 YFSETQ. The CDR3 DNA reads TGCGCCAGCAGCGGAGCGACCTCTAGCGAGACCCAGTACTTC. This sequence encodes CASSGATSSETQYF.

The chain combines TRBV7-2 with TRBJ2-7; D is uncertain. Germline CDR1 SGHTA, CDR2 FQGNSA. V lost 2 bases, J lost 2 bases, and 10 bases lay in between. The CDR3 spans 14 residues. The CDR3 region is CASSLSGRAYEQYF. CDR3 sequence (DNA): TGTGCCAGCAGCTTAAGTGGCAGAGCCTACGAGCAGTACTTC.

This rearrangement joins TRBV3-1 to TRBJ1-2; tentative D call: TRBD1 (6 bases). With 3 bases removed from V and 8 bases from J, the gap between germline ends came to 16 bases. The CDR3 covers 14 residues. The germline CDR1 and CDR2 sequences are LGHDT and YNNKEL (reference sequence). This CDR3 is CASSQMTQGGGYTF. The CDR3 bases are TGTGCCAGCAGCCAGATGACACAGGGTGGCGGCTACACCTTC. The complete variable domain, with remaining parts taken from reference TRBV3-1 and TRBJ1-2, reads DTAVSQTPKYLVTQMGNDKSIKCEQNLGHDTMYWYKQDSKKFLKIMFSYNNKELIINETVPNRFSPKSPDKAHLNLHINSLELGDSAVYFCASSQMTQGGGYTFGSGTRLTVV.

This clonotype was counted many times. The junction and the germline gene differ at one end; a read error may be behind it. The chain combines TRBV10-1 with TRBJ2-3; 11 bases fit TRBD2. The CDR3 is made up of 15 amino acids. Per the germline V gene, CDR1 is WNHNN and CDR2 is SYGVQD (reference sequence). As DNA, the CDR3 is TGTGCCAGCAGTCCTAGCGGGAGGCCCACAGATACGCAGTATTTT. This translates into CASSPSGRPTDTQYF.

This clonotype was observed a handful of times. The gene calls are TRBV6-5 and TRBJ2-5; D remains ambiguous. Trimming took off 5 bases at V and 5 bases at J, with 9 bases between the two ends. Germline CDR1 MNHEY, CDR2 SVGAGI. The CDR3 has 12 amino acids. CDR3 sequence reads: CASSNRKETQYF. The CDR3 nucleotides read TGTGCCAGCAGTAATCGGAAGGAGACCCAGTACTTC.

This clonotype has at least ten counts. The V and J genes are TRBV5-1 and TRBJ2-2; D ambiguous. The CDR3 has 13 residues. The germline CDR1 and CDR2 sequences are SGHRS and YFSETQ. V was shortened by 5 bases and J by 1 base, with 6 bases between the two germline ends. The DNA for the CDR3 is TGCGCCAGCAGAGGCGGGAACACCGGGGAGCTGTTTTTT. It yields the protein CASRGGNTGELFF. The complete variable domain, with remaining parts taken from reference TRBV5-1 and TRBJ2-2, reads KAGVTQTPRYLIKTRGQQVTLSCSPISGHRSVSWYQQTPGQGLQFLFEYFSETQRNKGNFPGRFSGRQFSNSRSEMNVSTLELGDSALYLCASRGGNTGELFFGEGSRLTVL.

The chain is built from TRBV27 and TRBJ2-7, with 8 bases matching TRBD1. CDR3 length equals 12 residues. V lost 10 bases to trimming and J lost 6 bases; unmatched junction nucleotides: 8. Germline V gives CDR1 MNHEY, CDR2 SMNVEV (reference sequence). The CDR3 sequence: CAKGQDPREQYF. CDR3 nucleotides: TGTGCCAAGGGACAGGACCCTCGCGAGCAGTACTTC.